Presented here are 17 T cell receptor beta chains from one specimen sequenced in a study of shared clonotypes between healthy human individuals. CD45RO negativity and positive selection for CCR7 defined naive CD8 cells, a population that excluded terminally differentiated effector memory CD45RA+ cells. Assay: immunoSEQ multiplex PCR; the TCRdb copy retains only in-frame clones and omits some. The sample lists hundreds of thousands of clones, roughly 95% occurring once. The source material was naive CD8+ T cells sorted from blood. Source of these receptors: a woman in her 30s in good health.

The chain links TRBV13 to TRBJ2-7; D remains ambiguous. Germline CDR1 PRHDT, CDR2 FYEKMQ (reference sequence). Trimming took off 4 bases at V and 5 bases at J, with 9 bases between the two ends. The CDR3 extends over 12 amino acids. The CDR3, as DNA: TGTGCCAGCAGCTCCACCTCTGACGAGCAGTACTTC. Residues: CASSSTSDEQYF.

This sequence joins TRBV27 and TRBJ2-1, with D unclear. The CDR3 contains 15 residues. CDR1 and CDR2 from the germline V gene are MNHEY and SMNVEV (reference sequence). V lost 5 bases and J lost 0, with 11 bases in between. The CDR3 protein is CASSPPPVSYNEQFF. The CDR3 coding sequence is TGTGCCAGCAGTCCACCTCCAGTCTCCTACAATGAGCAGTTCTTC.

The rearrangement uses TRBV28 and TRBJ2-7; 8 bases are a match to TRBD1. Losses at the gene ends were 10 bases for V and 5 bases for J; bases not matched to a gene: 10. Germline CDR1 reads MDHEN; CDR2 reads SYDVKM. This CDR3 has 13 residues. The CDR3: CATTGQGSHEQYF. The CDR3 region has the DNA TGTGCCACGACTGGACAGGGAAGCCACGAGCAGTACTTC.

This chain links TRBV5-4 with TRBJ1-2; the D is unclear. Trimming left V 3 bases short and J 1 base short, with 10 bases between. CDR1 is SGHNT, CDR2 YYREEE, per germline (reference sequence). CDR3 size: 14 residues. In DNA, the CDR3 is TGTGCCAGCAGCTCCCCACTTAATAACTATGGCTACACCTTC. It encodes CASSSPLNNYGYTF.

Remarks on this clone: Other DNA sequences in the same sample also yield this CDR3. The rearrangement links TRBV7-9 to TRBJ2-3, with no clear D. V was shortened by 3 bases and J by 6 bases, with 1 base between the two germline ends. This CDR3 is 10 amino acids long. Germline V CDR1 and CDR2: SEHNR, FQNEAQ (reference sequence). The CDR3 bases are TGTGCCAGCAGCTTGGATACGCAGTATTTT. This sequence encodes CASSLDTQYF.

The genes are TRBV29-1 and TRBJ1-2; D not certain. Germline CDR1 SQVTM, CDR2 ANQGSEA. The CDR3 contains 12 residues. V was shortened by 4 bases and J by 0 bases, with 6 bases between the two germline ends. In nucleotides, the CDR3 is TGCAGCGTTGTGCGTCCTAACTATGGCTACACCTTC. It yields the protein CSVVRPNYGYTF. The full variable domain, in which reference TRBV29-1 and TRBJ1-2 provide the parts outside the CDR3, is SAVISQKPSRDICQRGTSLTIQCQVDSQVTMMFWYRQQPGQSLTLIATANQGSEATYESGFVIDKFPISRPNLTFSTLTVSNMSPEDSSIYLCSVVRPNYGYTFGSGTRLTVV.

This clone was detected only once. The rearrangement uses TRBV29-1 and TRBJ2-1; weak D call: TRBD1 (6 bases). Germline V gives CDR1 SQVTM, CDR2 ANQGSEA. The CDR3 contains 10 residues. V lost 4 bases, J lost 10 bases, and 8 bases lay in between. The CDR3 DNA is TGCAGCGTTGTTGGGACAGAGCAGTTCTTC. It yields the protein CSVVGTEQFF.

The rearrangement joins TRBV5-4 to TRBJ2-7; D remains unclear. Deletions cut 4 bases from V and 0 bases from J, with 17 bases between. Germline CDR1 and CDR2: SGHNT and YYREEE (reference sequence). The CDR3 consists of 16 residues. The DNA for the CDR3 is TGTGCCAGCAGCCCGACCGGACGACCTCACTCCTACGAGCAGTACTTC. This translates into CASSPTGRPHSYEQYF.

This chain joins TRBV27 and TRBJ2-7; 8 bases fit TRBD2. V shed 3 bases, J shed 3 bases, and the junction held 4 bases outside the gene matches. The CDR3 loop spans 14 amino acids. Germline V gene sequence: CDR1 MNHEY, CDR2 SMNVEV (reference sequence). This CDR3 is CASSFSGALYEQYF. DNA for the CDR3: TGTGCCAGCAGTTTTAGCGGGGCGCTCTACGAGCAGTACTTC.

V gene TRBV2 combines with J gene TRBJ1-1; TRBD1 matches at 8 bases. The CDR3 is made up of 14 amino acids. CDR1 is SNHLY, CDR2 FYNNEI, per germline. Trimming took 7 bases from V and 4 from J; bases not matched to a gene: 8. The CDR3 is CASILTGEVTEAFF. In DNA form, the CDR3 reads TGTGCCAGCATACTGACAGGGGAGGTCACTGAAGCTTTCTTT. The full variable domain, its missing parts supplied by reference TRBV2 and TRBJ1-1, is EPEVTQTPSHQVTQMGQEVILRCVPISNHLYFYWYRQILGQKVEFLVSFYNNEISEKSEIFDDQFSVERPDGSNFTLKIRSTKLEDSAMYFCASILTGEVTEAFFGQGTRLTVV.

V and J are TRBV9 and TRBJ2-7; D is uncertain. V was clipped by 0 bases and J by 2 bases, with 15 bases between them. CDR3 length equals 16 residues. Germline assignment: CDR1 SGDLS and CDR2 YYNGEE. The CDR3, as DNA: TGTGCCAGCAGCGTAGGATCCCGGGCTCGGGCCTACGAGCAGTACTTC. This encodes CASSVGSRARAYEQYF.

This chain uses TRBV28 with TRBJ2-3; TRBD1 might be the D (6 bases). From germline, CDR1 is MDHEN and CDR2 SYDVKM. CDR3 length: 15 amino acids. Trimming took 3 bases from V and 2 from J, leaving 12 bases between them. CDR3: CASSLGAVTTDTQYF. The CDR3 nucleotides are TGTGCCAGCAGTTTGGGGGCAGTAACCACAGATACGCAGTATTTT.

The rearrangement joins TRBV28 to TRBJ2-5, with TRBD2 identical over 10 bases. Matching the DNA end better, TRBJ2-7 makes the J call doubtful. The CDR3 has 15 residues. Germline CDR1 is MDHEN and CDR2 is SYDVKM. The CDR3 protein is CASSKPLAGAHEQYF. The CDR3 DNA is TGTGCCAGCAGCAAGCCGCTAGCGGGAGCCCACGAGCAGTACTTC.

CDR3 sequence (DNA): TGTGCCAGCAGCCCGGGACTAGCGGGGCCCTACGAGCAGTACTTC. Its translation is CASSPGLAGPYEQYF. This chain joins TRBV5-4 and TRBJ2-7; 13 bases fit TRBD2. The germline gives CDR1 SGHNT, CDR2 YYREEE (reference sequence). Germline trimming cut 4 bases from V and 2 bases from J; bases unmatched to any gene: 3. This CDR3 is built from 15 residues.

This clone was detected only once. The chain has TRBV10-2 and TRBJ2-1; tentative D call: TRBD2 (7 bases). The CDR3 is 14 residues long. The germline gives CDR1 WSHSY, CDR2 SAAADI. V was clipped by 11 bases and J by 2 bases, with 16 bases between them. The chain's CDR3 is CAARGGLTYNEQFF. The CDR3 DNA is TGCGCCGCAAGGGGGGGACTAACCTACAATGAGCAGTTCTTC.

The V gene is TRBV6-5, the J gene TRBJ2-1; no clear D. Germline CDR1 is MNHEY and CDR2 is SVGAGI. The CDR3 runs to 16 residues. Trimming left V 2 bases short and J 0 bases short, with 11 bases between. CDR3 DNA: TGTGCCAGCAGTTACGGGCTCGTCAGCTCCTACAATGAGCAGTTCTTC. Translated: CASSYGLVSSYNEQFF.

The chain uses TRBV19 and TRBJ2-7, with D perhaps TRBD1 (6 bases). Deletions cut 5 bases from V and 2 bases from J, with 10 bases between. This CDR3 comprises 13 residues. Germline CDR1 reads LNHDA; CDR2 reads SQIVND (reference sequence). This CDR3 is CASSSRTAYEQYF. The DNA of the CDR3 is TGTGCCAGTAGTTCTAGGACAGCCTACGAGCAGTACTTC.